This T cell receptor beta chain stems from a study of shared clonotypes between healthy human individuals. Study background: Per donor, CD8 memory used one plate, CD8 naive used two, CD4 memory used three and CD4 naive used three. Overall study findings and caveats: Sharing across four donors was highest in naive CD4 (about 5%) and lowest in memory CD8 (roughly 0.4%).

Turning to this clone: Its antigen is undetermined.

In the original processing: ImmunoSEQ sequences covered only the junction and lacked quality scores; filtering therefore differed. Here immunoSEQ multiplex PCR was the method, and the copy in TCRdb shows in-frame clones only, minus some. The V and J calls and clone size are taken from that table; D and trimming were inferred from the DNA. The repertoire holds 330,000 or so clones, with approximately 79% as singletons. The donors, healthy adults who were HIV-negative, had experienced no recent acute infections or vaccinations. Trimming removed 4 bases at V and 4 bases at J, with 11 bases between. Germline V gives CDR1 MGHRA, CDR2 YSYEKL. This CDR3 has 13 amino acids.

This clonotype was sampled from a man between 25 and 39 years old in good health. The genes are TRBV4-1 and TRBJ2-7; the D call may be TRBD1 or TRBD2 (5 bases each). The sample was memory CD4+ T cells sorted from blood. Documented subset: CD45RA-negative fraction. The CDR3 loop is CASSPVWGYEQYF. CDR3 coding DNA: TGCGCCAGCAGCCCAGTTTGGGGGTACGAGCAGTACTTC.